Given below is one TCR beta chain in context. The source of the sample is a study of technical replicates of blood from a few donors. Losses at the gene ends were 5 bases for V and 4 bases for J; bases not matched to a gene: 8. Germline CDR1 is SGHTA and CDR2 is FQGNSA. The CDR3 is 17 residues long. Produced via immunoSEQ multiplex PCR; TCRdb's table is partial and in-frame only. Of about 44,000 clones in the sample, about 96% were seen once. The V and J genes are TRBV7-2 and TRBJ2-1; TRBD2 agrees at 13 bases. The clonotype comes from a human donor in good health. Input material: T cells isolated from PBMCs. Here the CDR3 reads CASSTGLAGRAYNEQFF. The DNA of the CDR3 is TGTGCCAGCAGCACGGGACTAGCGGGAAGGGCTTACAATGAGCAGTTCTTC.